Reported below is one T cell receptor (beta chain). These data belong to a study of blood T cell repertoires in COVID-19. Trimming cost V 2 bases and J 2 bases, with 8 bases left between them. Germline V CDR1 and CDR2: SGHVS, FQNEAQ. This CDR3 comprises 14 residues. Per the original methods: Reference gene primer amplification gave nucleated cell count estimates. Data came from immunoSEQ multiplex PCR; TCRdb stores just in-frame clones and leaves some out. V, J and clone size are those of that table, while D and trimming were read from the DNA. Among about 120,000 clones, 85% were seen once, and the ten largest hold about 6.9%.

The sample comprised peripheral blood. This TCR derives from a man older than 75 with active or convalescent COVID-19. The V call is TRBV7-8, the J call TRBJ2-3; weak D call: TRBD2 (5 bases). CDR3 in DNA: TGTGCCAGCAGCTTAAGGCGGGCCACAGATACGCAGTATTTT. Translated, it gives CASSLRRATDTQYF.